This T cell receptor (beta chain) was sequenced for a study of T cell responses to AZD1222 COVID-19 vaccine. Study information: Analysis merged second doses at about 4 or about 12 weeks. Study conclusions and caveats: In a largely white British group with more females than males, clonal diversity was possibly underestimated.

Sequencing was performed with immunoSEQ multiplex PCR; in TCRdb, only in-frame clones are kept and a portion is missing. The table shows about 99,000 clones, with over 80% occurring only once. CDR3 length: 13 residues. V was trimmed by 3 bases and J by 6 bases, leaving 9 bases between them. Germline V CDR1 and CDR2: MNHNS, SASEGT. Note on this clone: What it binds is not known.

V gene TRBV6-1 combines with J gene TRBJ2-1, with a possible D match to TRBD1 (5 bases). This clonotype originated in an adult in good health. Sequencing used peripheral blood, obtained on day 0 of AZD1222 vaccination. This CDR3 is CASSDPRVNEQFF. As DNA, the CDR3 is TGTGCCAGCAGTGACCCCAGGGTCAATGAGCAGTTCTTC.